The 12 T cell receptor beta chains presented below share a single source sample, sequenced in a study of OX40 agonist ivuxolimab in advanced cancers. Sequenced by immunoSEQ multiplex PCR; TCRdb stores in-frame clones only, minus some. Here the sample spans 45,000 to 50,000 clones, approximately 91% being singletons. This specimen was CD4+ or CD8+ T cells sorted from blood, taken in a trial of the OX40 agonist ivuxolimab. All receptors derive from an adult with an advanced solid tumor such as melanoma, head and neck, liver or kidney cancer.

This sequence joins TRBV6-4 and TRBJ2-5; perhaps TRBD2 as D (5 bases). Trimming took off 5 bases at V and 1 base at J, with 14 bases between the two ends. This CDR3 contains 15 residues. Per germline, CDR1 MRHNA and CDR2 SNTAGT. CDR3 DNA sequence: TGTGCCAGCAGTCACCCTAGCTCGGGCCAAGAGACCCAGTACTTC. The encoded protein is CASSHPSSGQETQYF.

This clone occurred a few times. The chain uses TRBV27 and TRBJ1-1; the D is unclear. V dropped 4 bases and J dropped 5 bases, with 20 bases sitting between them. This CDR3 is built from 16 residues. CDR1 is MNHEY, CDR2 SMNVEV, per germline (reference sequence). The DNA of the CDR3 is TGTGCCAGCAGTTCCTCCGGGCCGCTAAGGGTTACTGAAGCTTTCTTT. It encodes CASSSSGPLRVTEAFF.

The chain links TRBV29-1 to TRBJ2-3, with D possibly TRBD1 on 6 matching bases. Germline assignment: CDR1 SQVTM and CDR2 ANQGSEA. Between the trimmed V and J ends, which lost 3 bases and 0 bases, there was a span of 13 bases. The CDR3 consists of 15 residues. This CDR3 is CSVDPGVGSTDTQYF. The CDR3 coding sequence is TGCAGCGTTGACCCAGGGGTAGGGAGCACAGATACGCAGTATTTT.

This clone has only one observation. The chain's CDR3 is CASSPSGTGGPYEQYV. The CDR3 bases are TGTGCCAGCAGTCCGTCCGGGACAGGGGGTCCCTACGAGCAGTACGTC. The chain links TRBV27 to TRBJ2-7, with TRBD1 matching over 11 bases. V was pared by 5 bases and J by 2 bases, with 8 bases of the junction left unmatched. CDR1 and CDR2 (germline): MNHEY, SMNVEV (reference sequence). CDR3 size: 16 residues.

CDR3 coding DNA: TGTGCCAGCAGTGAATGGGCAGGGGGGGAAGATCAGCCCCAGCATTTT. Its protein is CASSEWAGGEDQPQHF. The chain has TRBV25-1 and TRBJ1-5; 7 positions match TRBD1. Germline loops: CDR1 MGHDK, CDR2 SYGVNS. V shed 1 base, J shed 5 bases, and the junction held 8 bases outside the gene matches. CDR3 length equals 16 residues.

This sequence joins TRBV6-6 and TRBJ1-2; D remains ambiguous. This CDR3 region has 14 residues. Trimming removed 0 bases at V and 4 bases at J, with 9 bases between. Germline assignment: CDR1 MNHNY and CDR2 SVGAGI (reference sequence). The chain's CDR3 is CASSYSPGSYGYTF. DNA of the CDR3: TGTGCCAGCAGTTACTCGCCCGGTTCCTATGGCTACACCTTC.

This chain joins TRBV27 and TRBJ2-7; possible D gene TRBD1, 5 bases. The CDR3 length is 16 residues. Germline V CDR1 and CDR2: MNHEY, SMNVEV (reference sequence). V lost 2 bases and J 3 bases, leaving 17 bases between the germline ends. The DNA of the CDR3 is TGTGCCAGCAGTTTAGCCTACCCCGACAGATACTACGAGCAGTACTTC. Its protein product is CASSLAYPDRYYEQYF.

The rearrangement links TRBV19 to TRBJ2-7; 9 bases line up with TRBD2. Looked up from germline, CDR1 is LNHDA and CDR2 is SQIVND (reference sequence). J gave up 3 bases and V 4 bases, and 4 bases lay outside the gene matches. There are 14 residues in the CDR3. CDR3 coding DNA: TGTGCCAGTAGTAGAATAGCGGGGGACTACGAGCAGTACTTC. It is translated as CASSRIAGDYEQYF.

This rearrangement joins TRBV13 to TRBJ1-1; D unclear. This CDR3 has 14 residues. V lost 4 bases to trimming and J lost 2 bases, with 11 bases between them. Germline V gene data show CDR1 as PRHDT and CDR2 as FYEKMQ (reference sequence). CDR3 amino acids: CASSSRTVNTEAFF. CDR3 sequence (DNA): TGTGCCAGCAGCTCAAGGACGGTCAACACTGAAGCTTTCTTT.

This chain uses TRBV28 with TRBJ1-1, with D uncertain. The V end was cut by 3 bases, the J end by 5 bases, with 13 bases between. The CDR3 contains 14 residues. CDR1 and CDR2 from the germline V gene are MDHEN and SYDVKM. The CDR3: CASSFWRALTEAFF. As DNA, the CDR3 is TGTGCCAGCAGTTTTTGGAGGGCCCTGACTGAAGCTTTCTTT.

This rearrangement joins TRBV6-5 to TRBJ1-2; D might be TRBD1 (6 bases). Trimming took 5 bases from V and 6 from J, leaving 10 bases between them. This CDR3 is built from 12 residues. CDR1 is MNHEY, CDR2 SVGAGI, per germline. CDR3: CASSQDRHGYTF. DNA for the CDR3: TGTGCCAGCAGTCAGGACAGACATGGCTACACCTTC.

The chain recombines TRBV27 with TRBJ2-7; tentatively, D is TRBD1 (5 bases). The CDR3 is made up of 13 amino acids. Germline V gives CDR1 MNHEY, CDR2 SMNVEV (reference sequence). V was trimmed by 8 bases and J by 1 base, leaving 12 bases between them. CDR3 protein: CASRRVISYEQYF. The CDR3 DNA reads as TGTGCCAGCCGCAGGGTGATATCCTACGAGCAGTACTTC.